This T cell receptor (beta chain) was retrieved from a study of blood T cell repertoires in COVID-19. As for the study in general: COVID-19 samples, acute and convalescent, were from the United States, Italy and Spain. From T cells, B-cell-depleted T cells, or PBMCs came the material, which was cDNA or gDNA.

Per the original data handling: Reference gene primers were amplified, and this amplification served to estimate nucleated cell counts. This table comes from immunoSEQ multiplex PCR, and its TCRdb copy is limited to in-frame clones, with some not included. That table gives V, J and clone size, and the DNA gave D and trimming. The table records more than 65,000 clones, around three quarters of them present only once. V lost 0 bases, J lost 7 bases, and 13 bases lay in between. The CDR3 totals 14 residues. CDR1 and CDR2 (germline): ENHRY, SYGVKD. Sequenced: peripheral blood. The V call is TRBV10-3, the J call TRBJ2-7; tentatively, D is TRBD1 (6 bases). This sequence originates from a woman between 65 and 79 years old with acute or convalescent COVID-19. This CDR3 reads CAISESTDRGEQYF. For the CDR3, the DNA is TGTGCCATCAGTGAGTCGACGGACAGAGGTGAGCAGTACTTC.